The 10 T cell receptor beta chains listed next were all sequenced from one sample in a study of blood T cells in healthy people across ages. Alongside a J-beta primer mix, a sample-barcoded 5' primer served in a second PCR lasting roughly 6 to 11 cycles. TCRdb independently ran MiXCR on the 5' RACE reads; one entry per CDR3 protein. The table records roughly 1,800,000 distinct CDR3 sequences, just under 50% of them present only once. The sequenced sample consisted of blood. Source of these receptors: a woman between 40 and 55 years old in good health.

V usage is TRBV7-9 and J usage is TRBJ2-3; D is unclear. Trimming stripped 1 base from V and 4 bases from J, with 9 bases between. The CDR3 loop spans 14 amino acids. The germline V gene encodes CDR1 SEHNR and CDR2 FQNEAQ (reference sequence). CDR3 protein: CASSLEGQADTQYF. The CDR3 DNA follows: TGTGCCAGCAGCTTAGAGGGCCAAGCAGATACGCAGTATTTT.

The sample holds a few counts of this clonotype. The genes are TRBV9 and TRBJ2-6, with no clear D. Germline-derived CDR1 and CDR2 are SGDLS and YYNGEE. The CDR3 sequence is 15 residues long. The V end lost 4 bases, the J end lost 0 bases, and 8 bases lay between the germline ends. CDR3 nucleotide sequence: TGTGCCAGCAGCCAGTTGGGCTCTGGGGCCAACGTCCTGACTTTC. Translation gives CASSQLGSGANVLTF. Combining the CDR3 with reference TRBV9 and TRBJ2-6 gives the whole variable domain DSGVTQTPKHLITATGQRVTLRCSPRSGDLSVYWYQQSLDQGLQFLIQYYNGEERAKGNILERFSAQQFPDLHSELNLSSLELGDSALYFCASSQLGSGANVLTFGAGSRLTVL.

The V call is TRBV6-2 or TRBV6-3, the J call TRBJ2-1; D perhaps matches TRBD1 (6 bases). Germline V gene sequence: CDR1 MNHEY, CDR2 SVGEGT. With 6 bases removed from V and 10 bases from J, the gap between germline ends came to 22 bases. The CDR3 is 15 residues long. CDR3 sequence reads: CASSYFPVQGDEQFF. The CDR3 coding sequence is TGTGCCAGCAGCTATTTCCCCGTACAGGGAGACGAGCAGTTCTTC.

The rearrangement joins TRBV5-1 to TRBJ2-5, with D perhaps matching TRBD1 or TRBD2 (5 bases each). Germline assignment: CDR1 SGHRS and CDR2 YFSETQ. V lost 3 bases, J lost 3 bases, and 15 bases lay in between. The CDR3 loop spans 15 amino acids. Here the CDR3 DNA reads TGCGCCAGCAGCTGCGCAGGGACGGCGGAAGAGACCCAGTACTTC. Protein product: CASSCAGTAEETQYF.

The V call is TRBV6-1, the J call TRBJ1-2; unclear D gene. The CDR3 covers 14 residues. The V end lost 2 bases, the J end lost 8 bases, and 15 bases lay between the germline ends. Germline CDR1 and CDR2: MNHNS and SASEGT. DNA of the CDR3: TGTGCCAGCAGTGAACTGGGCAGATCCTACGGCTACACCTTC. Encoded protein: CASSELGRSYGYTF.

The chain employs TRBV11-2 and TRBJ2-7; D gene unclear. The length of the CDR3 is 15 residues. With 2 bases removed from V and 2 bases from J, the gap between germline ends came to 13 bases. Germline CDR1 reads SGHAT; CDR2 reads FQNNGV. CDR3 coding DNA: TGTGCCAGCAGCTTATTTTTCGGTGAAACCTACGAGCAGTACTTC. Translated, it gives CASSLFFGETYEQYF.

For the CDR3, the DNA is TGTGCCAGCAGCCAAGAAGGCGGGGGGGCGTGGTTCTTC. This sequence encodes CASSQEGGGAWFF. The rearrangement uses TRBV3-1 and TRBJ2-1; 9 bases fit TRBD2. J lost 15 bases, V lost 0 bases, and 6 bases had no gene match. Germline lookup yields CDR1 LGHDT and CDR2 YNNKEL (reference sequence). CDR3 length equals 13 residues.

The rearrangement joins TRBV11-3 to TRBJ2-1; D might be TRBD2 (5 bases). Trimming removed 0 bases from V and 4 bases from J, with 13 bases in between. The CDR3 spans 16 residues. Germline loops: CDR1 SGHNT, CDR2 YENEEA. The CDR3 reads CASSLDGSERYNEQFF. In nucleotides, the CDR3 is TGTGCCAGCAGCTTAGACGGTAGCGAGAGATACAATGAGCAGTTCTTC. Full variable domain (remainder filled in from reference TRBV11-3 and TRBJ2-1): EAGVVQSPRYKIIEKKQPVAFWCNPISGHNTLYWYLQNLGQGPELLIRYENEEAVDDSQLPKDRFSAERLKGVDSTLKIQPAELGDSAVYLCASSLDGSERYNEQFFGPGTRLTVL.

In its sample, this clonotype was seen a few times. The J gene is TRBJ2-7, the V gene TRBV12-3 or TRBV12-4, with TRBD1 identical over 7 bases. The CDR3 runs 15 residues. V shed 4 bases, J shed 2 bases, and the junction held 8 bases outside the gene matches. CDR3 protein: CASSYARQGPYEQYF. Here the CDR3 DNA reads TGTGCCAGCAGTTACGCCCGACAGGGCCCCTACGAGCAGTACTTC.

This chain links TRBV20-1 with TRBJ2-7, with D possibly TRBD1 on 5 matching bases. CDR3 length: 13 residues. The germline V gene has CDR1 DFQATT and CDR2 SNEGSKA (reference sequence). V lost 3 bases to trimming and J lost 1 base, with 10 bases between them. The CDR3 loop is CSASLGESYEQYF. Here the CDR3 DNA reads TGCAGTGCTAGTCTAGGGGAATCCTACGAGCAGTACTTC.